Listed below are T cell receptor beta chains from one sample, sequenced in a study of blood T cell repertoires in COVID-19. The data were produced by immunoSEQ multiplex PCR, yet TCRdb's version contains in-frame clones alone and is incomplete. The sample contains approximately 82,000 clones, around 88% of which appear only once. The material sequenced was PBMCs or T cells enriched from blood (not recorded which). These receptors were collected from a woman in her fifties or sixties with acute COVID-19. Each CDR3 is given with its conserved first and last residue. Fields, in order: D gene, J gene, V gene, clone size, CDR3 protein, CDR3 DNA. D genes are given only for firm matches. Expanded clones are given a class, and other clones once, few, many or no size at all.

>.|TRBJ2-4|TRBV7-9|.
CASSLATPGEHIQYF
TGTGCCAGCAGCTTAGCGACGCCAGGGGAACACATTCAGTACTTC
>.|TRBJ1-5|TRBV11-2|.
CASSLDQADQPQHF
TGTGCCAGCAGCCTCGACCAGGCCGACCAGCCCCAGCATTTT
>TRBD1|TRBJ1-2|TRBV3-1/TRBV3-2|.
CASSPPGQNYGYTF
TGTGCCAGCAGCCCCCCGGGACAGAACTATGGCTACACCTTC
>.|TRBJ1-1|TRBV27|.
CASGLTGNTEAFF
TGTGCCAGCGGATTAACAGGGAACACTGAAGCTTTCTTT
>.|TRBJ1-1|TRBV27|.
CASSLSRSLNTEAFF
TGTGCCAGCAGTTTGAGTCGGTCACTGAACACTGAAGCTTTCTTT
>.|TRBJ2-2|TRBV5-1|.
CASSSEGGRTGELFF
TGCGCCAGCAGCTCTGAGGGTGGTAGGACCGGGGAGCTGTTTTTT
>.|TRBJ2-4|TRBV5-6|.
CASSLGGNIQYF
TGTGCCAGCAGCTTGGGAGGGAACATTCAGTACTTC
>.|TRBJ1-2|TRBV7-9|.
CASSLDPGDGYTF
TGTGCCAGCAGCTTAGATCCAGGGGATGGCTACACCTTC
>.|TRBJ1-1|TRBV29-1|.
CSVVEGGTEAFF
TGCAGCGTTGTAGAGGGAGGGACTGAAGCTTTCTTT
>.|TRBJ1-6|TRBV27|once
CASRVIGDPTLHF
TGTGCCAGCAGGGTTATTGGAGACCCAACCCTCCACTTT
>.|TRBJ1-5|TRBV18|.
CASSPYQNQPQHF
TGTGCCAGCTCACCTTATCAGAATCAGCCCCAGCATTTT
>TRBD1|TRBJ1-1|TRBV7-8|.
CASSPTLGQGNTEAFF
TGTGCCAGCAGCCCGACCCTTGGACAGGGCAACACTGAAGCTTTCTTT
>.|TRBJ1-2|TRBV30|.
CAWSVTGTINYGYTF
TGTGCCTGGAGTGTCACGGGGACAATTAACTATGGCTACACCTTC